Following are 3 T cell receptor beta chains from one sample sequenced in a study of blood T cell repertoires in COVID-19. Some clones are missing from TCRdb's copy, which holds only in-frame ones; the method was immunoSEQ multiplex PCR. Among 400,000 or so clones, about 87% were seen once, and the ten largest hold 3%. Sample: peripheral blood. The source of these receptors is a human donor in a cohort sampled during active COVID-19.

V is TRBV5-1 and J is TRBJ2-3; tentatively, D is TRBD2 (6 bases). V lost 0 bases to trimming and J lost 6 bases, with 17 bases between them. Germline V gene lookup returns CDR1 SGHRS and CDR2 YFSETQ. The CDR3 is 16 residues long. This CDR3 is CASSLDGTEGWDTQYF. DNA of the CDR3: TGCGCCAGCAGCTTGGACGGGACTGAGGGCTGGGATACGCAGTATTTT.

The J gene is TRBJ2-1, the V gene TRBV29-1; possibly TRBD1 for D (6 bases). The germline V gene encodes CDR1 SQVTM and CDR2 ANQGSEA. The CDR3 totals 14 residues. Trimming took 4 bases from V and 3 from J, leaving 13 bases between them. This chain's CDR3 is CSVAPRGYYNEQFF. Written as DNA, the CDR3 is TGCAGCGTTGCCCCCAGGGGTTACTACAATGAGCAGTTCTTC.

V gene TRBV30 combines with J gene TRBJ1-6, with 7 bases identical to TRBD1. Trimming cost V 5 bases and J 6 bases; bases outside gene matches: 7. This CDR3 spans 14 amino acids. Germline CDR1 reads GTSNPN; CDR2 reads SVGIG (reference sequence). In nucleotides, the CDR3 is TGTGCCTGGGCCGAGGGGGCTGGTAATTCACCCCTCCACTTT. Amino acid sequence: CAWAEGAGNSPLHF. The full variable domain, completed using reference TRBV30 and TRBJ1-6, is SQTIHQWPATLVQPVGSPLSLECTVEGTSNPNLYWYRQAAGRGLQLLFYSVGIGQISSEVPQNLSASRPQDRQFILSSKKLLLSDSGFYLCAWAEGAGNSPLHFGNGTRLTVT.